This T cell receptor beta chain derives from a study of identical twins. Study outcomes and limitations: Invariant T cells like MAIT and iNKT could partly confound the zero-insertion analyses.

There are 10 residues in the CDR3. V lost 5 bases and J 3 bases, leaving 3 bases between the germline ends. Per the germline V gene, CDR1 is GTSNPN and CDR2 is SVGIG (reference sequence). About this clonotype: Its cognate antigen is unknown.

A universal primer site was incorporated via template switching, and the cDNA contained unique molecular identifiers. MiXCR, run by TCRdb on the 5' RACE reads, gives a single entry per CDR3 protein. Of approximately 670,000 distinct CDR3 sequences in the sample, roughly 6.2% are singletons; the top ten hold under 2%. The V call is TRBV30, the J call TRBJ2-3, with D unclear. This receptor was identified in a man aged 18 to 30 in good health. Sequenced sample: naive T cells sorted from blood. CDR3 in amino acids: CAWGTDTQYF. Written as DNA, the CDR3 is TGTGCCTGGGGTACAGATACGCAGTATTTT.